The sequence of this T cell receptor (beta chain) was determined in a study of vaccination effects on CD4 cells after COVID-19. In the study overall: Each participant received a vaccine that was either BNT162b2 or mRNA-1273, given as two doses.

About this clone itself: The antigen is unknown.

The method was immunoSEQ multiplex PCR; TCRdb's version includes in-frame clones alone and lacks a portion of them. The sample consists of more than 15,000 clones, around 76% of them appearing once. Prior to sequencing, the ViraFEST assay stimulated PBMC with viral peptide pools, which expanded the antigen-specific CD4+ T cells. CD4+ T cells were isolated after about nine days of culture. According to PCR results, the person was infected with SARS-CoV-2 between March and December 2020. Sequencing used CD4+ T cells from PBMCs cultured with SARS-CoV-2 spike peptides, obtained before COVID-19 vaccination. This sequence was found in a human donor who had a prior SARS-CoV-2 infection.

The CDR3 nucleotides read TGCGCCAGCAGCTCCGGGACAGGGATTGATGGCTACACCTTC. Translation: CASSSGTGIDGYTF. The rearrangement joins TRBV5-1 to TRBJ1-2, with 9 positions matching TRBD1. CDR1 SGHRS and CDR2 YFSETQ come from the germline V gene. The length of the CDR3 is 14 residues. V lost 3 bases and J lost 6; bases outside the gene matches: 6.